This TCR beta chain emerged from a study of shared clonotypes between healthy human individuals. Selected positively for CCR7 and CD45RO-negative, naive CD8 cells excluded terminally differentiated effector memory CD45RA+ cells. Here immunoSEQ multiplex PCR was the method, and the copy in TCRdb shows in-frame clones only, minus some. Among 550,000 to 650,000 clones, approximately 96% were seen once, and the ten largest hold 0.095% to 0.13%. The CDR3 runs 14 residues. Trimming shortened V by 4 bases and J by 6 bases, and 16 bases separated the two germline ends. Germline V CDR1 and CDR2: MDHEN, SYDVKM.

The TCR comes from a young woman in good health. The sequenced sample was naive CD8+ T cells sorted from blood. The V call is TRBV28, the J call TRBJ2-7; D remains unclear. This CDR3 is CASSSDGSRVEQYF. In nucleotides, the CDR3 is TGTGCCAGCAGTTCGGACGGTAGTAGGGTCGAGCAGTACTTC.